This is a list of T cell receptor beta chains from one sample in a study of OX40 agonist ivuxolimab in advanced cancers. Produced via immunoSEQ multiplex PCR; TCRdb's table is partial and in-frame only. The sample holds roughly 90,000 clones, 91% seen once. The sequences come from CD4+ or CD8+ T cells sorted from blood, collected in a trial of the OX40 agonist ivuxolimab. The receptors were gathered from an adult with an advanced solid tumor such as melanoma, head and neck, liver or kidney cancer. CDR3s include the opening cysteine and the closing phenylalanine or tryptophan. D genes are given only for firm matches. Not all rows give a size; the values are once, few, many and, for expanded clones, a class.

j_call d_call clone_size v_call cdr3_aa cdr3_nt
TRBJ1-5 . once TRBV4-2 CASSQAPGIVVNQPQHF TGTGCCAGCAGCCAAGCCCCGGGGATCGTAGTCAATCAGCCCCAGCATTTT
TRBJ1-4 . few TRBV6-5 CASGPYRELFF TGTGCCAGCGGACCATACAGGGAACTGTTTTTT
TRBJ2-7 . once TRBV6-1 CATGKTDSEQYF TGTGCCACAGGGAAGACAGATTCCGAGCAGTACTTC
TRBJ2-1 . . TRBV5-1 CASSSGDINYNEQFF TGCGCCAGCAGCTCCGGCGACATTAACTACAATGAGCAGTTCTTC
TRBJ2-7 TRBD2 . TRBV5-4 CASSFPSGDYEQYF TGTGCCAGCAGCTTCCCTAGCGGGGACTACGAGCAGTACTTC
TRBJ2-1 . . TRBV19 CASTPWLGGHNEQFF TGTGCCAGTACCCCCTGGTTGGGCGGGCACAATGAGCAGTTCTTC
TRBJ2-5 TRBD2 . TRBV5-4 CANSLAGDGTQYF TGTGCCAACTCACTAGCGGGAGACGGGACCCAGTACTTC
TRBJ2-7 . . TRBV28 CASSLLGGAYEQYF TGTGCCAGCAGTTTGTTGGGAGGTGCCTACGAGCAGTACTTC
TRBJ2-2 . . TRBV9 CASSVGAFYTGELFF TGTGCCAGCAGCGTAGGAGCCTTCTACACCGGGGAGCTGTTTTTT
TRBJ2-7 TRBD2 . TRBV7-6 CASSPRTSGLYEQYF TGTGCCAGCAGCCCACGGACTAGCGGACTTTACGAGCAGTACTTC
TRBJ1-1 . . TRBV13 CASSLGSGVGTEAFF TGTGCCAGCAGCTTAGGCTCCGGGGTGGGGACTGAAGCTTTCTTT
TRBJ2-1 TRBD2 . TRBV6-5 CASSSVLAGGPDEQFF TGTGCCAGCAGTTCCGTACTAGCGGGAGGGCCGGATGAGCAGTTCTTC
TRBJ2-7 . . TRBV4-1 CASSQDGYEQYF TGCGCCAGCAGCCAAGATGGCTACGAGCAGTACTTC
TRBJ1-1 TRBD1 . TRBV6-6 CASSWGQGAEAFF TGTGCCAGCAGTTGGGGCCAGGGGGCTGAAGCTTTCTTT
TRBJ2-3 . . TRBV29-1 CSVEEPWSSTDTQYF TGCAGCGTTGAAGAACCCTGGAGTAGCACAGATACGCAGTATTTT
TRBJ1-1 TRBD1 . TRBV27 CASSRQGYMNTEAFF TGTGCCAGCAGTCGACAGGGATACATGAACACTGAAGCTTTCTTT
TRBJ2-2 . . TRBV7-3 CASSPGLGAAGELFF TGTGCCAGCAGCCCCGGTTTAGGGGCGGCCGGGGAGCTGTTTTTT
TRBJ1-2 . few TRBV9 CASSVSSALYGYTF TGTGCCAGCAGCGTCTCGAGCGCTTTATATGGCTACACCTTC
TRBJ1-1 TRBD1 . TRBV28 CASSWAGTAASEAFF TGTGCCAGCAGTTGGGCTGGGACAGCCGCCTCTGAAGCTTTCTTT
TRBJ2-7 . . TRBV5-1 CASSLDVPYEQYF TGCGCCAGCAGCTTGGATGTACCCTACGAGCAGTACTTC
TRBJ1-1 TRBD1 . TRBV25-1 CASRDRLNTEAFF TGTGCCAGCAGGGACAGGTTGAACACTGAAGCTTTCTTT
TRBJ1-2 . . TRBV7-2 CASSLGGGTNYGYTF TGTGCCAGCAGCTTAGGTGGAGGGACTAACTATGGCTACACCTTC
TRBJ2-7 . . TRBV13 CASSLGTGEQYF TGTGCCAGCAGCTTAGGAACCGGCGAGCAGTACTTC
TRBJ1-2 . few TRBV20-1 CSVDGEGYTF TGCAGTGTAGACGGGGAGGGCTACACCTTC
TRBJ2-7 . . TRBV5-1 CANESRERRVVSYEQYF TGCGCCAACGAATCAAGGGAAAGGAGGGTAGTGTCCTACGAGCAGTACTTC
TRBJ2-1 . . TRBV28 CASRSGVDNEQFF TGTGCCAGCAGATCGGGAGTGGATAATGAGCAGTTCTTC
TRBJ2-7 . . TRBV19 CASSILGKPYEQYF TGTGCCAGTAGTATACTTGGAAAACCCTACGAGCAGTACTTC
TRBJ1-3 . once TRBV11-3 CASSLAVSGNTIYF TGTGCCAGCAGCTTAGCGGTCTCTGGAAACACCATATATTTT